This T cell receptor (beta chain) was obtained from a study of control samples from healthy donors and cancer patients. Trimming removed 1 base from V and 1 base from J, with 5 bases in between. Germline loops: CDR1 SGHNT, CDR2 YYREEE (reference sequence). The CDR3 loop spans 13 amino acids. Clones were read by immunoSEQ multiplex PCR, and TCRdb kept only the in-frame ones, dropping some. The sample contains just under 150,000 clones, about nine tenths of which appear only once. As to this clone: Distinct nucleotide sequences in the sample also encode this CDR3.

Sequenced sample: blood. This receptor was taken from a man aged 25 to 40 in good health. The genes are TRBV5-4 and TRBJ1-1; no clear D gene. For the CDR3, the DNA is TGTGCCAGCAGCTTGCGGGGGAACACTGAAGCTTTCTTT. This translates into CASSLRGNTEAFF.